This T cell receptor beta chain came from a study of shared clonotypes between healthy human individuals. V was clipped by 6 bases and J by 4 bases, with 15 bases between them. The CDR3 has 14 amino acids. Germline V gene data show CDR1 as MNHNS and CDR2 as SASEGT. Every one of the donors was a Caucasian adult that lived in Nashville, Tennessee. The assay was carried out at the deep level. Libraries were prepared by immunoSEQ multiplex PCR; TCRdb keeps only in-frame clonotypes and omits some of them. The sample carries 550,000 to 800,000 clones, approximately 79% recorded once. General study results and limits: The study found roughly 5% of naive CD4 clonotypes shared across a handful of donors.

Notes on this clone: Antigen unknown.

This clonotype was sampled from a woman in her twenties or thirties in good health. The rearrangement links TRBV6-1 to TRBJ2-5; possible D gene TRBD2, 6 bases. Material for sequencing was memory CD4+ T cells sorted from blood. Subset in this sample: CD45RA-negative fraction. CDR3 bases: TGTGCCAGCAGAGGGGACTCGCGCGCAGAGACCCAGTACTTC. It specifies CASRGDSRAETQYF.